One sample yielded the 13 T cell receptor beta chains listed below, sequenced in a study of CD8 T cells in ankylosing spondylitis. Whole-study results and caveats: A motif in TCR beta, a set of 8 or 9 highly homologous variants, appeared characteristic of ankylosing spondylitis blood.

What these receptors recognize is not known. One entry per CDR3 protein, called by TCRdb with MiXCR from the 5' RACE reads. The data contain about 400,000 distinct CDR3 sequences, approximately 20% of them singletons. The sequenced sample was blood, either unsorted or a sorted T cell fraction (not recorded which). Every receptor here comes from a male donor with ankylosing spondylitis.

The rearrangement joins TRBV9 to TRBJ2-1; D perhaps matches TRBD1 (6 bases). CDR1 is SGDLS, CDR2 YYNGEE, per germline. The CDR3 consists of 14 residues. V lost 0 bases and J 10 bases, leaving 14 bases between the germline ends. The chain's CDR3 is CASSVAWGQYEQFF. In DNA, the CDR3 is TGTGCCAGCAGCGTAGCTTGGGGGCAGTACGAGCAGTTCTTC.

The rearrangement links TRBV11-3 to TRBJ2-3; 14 positions match TRBD2. Germline V gene data show CDR1 as SGHNT and CDR2 as YENEEA. V lost 5 bases, J lost 4 bases, and 5 bases stayed unmatched. The length of the CDR3 is 16 residues. The CDR3 sequence: CASSKGLAGVADTQYF. CDR3 coding DNA: TGTGCCAGCAGCAAGGGACTAGCGGGAGTCGCAGATACGCAGTATTTT. Full variable domain (outside the CDR3, taken from reference TRBV11-3 and TRBJ2-3): EAGVVQSPRYKIIEKKQPVAFWCNPISGHNTLYWYLQNLGQGPELLIRYENEEAVDDSQLPKDRFSAERLKGVDSTLKIQPAELGDSAVYLCASSKGLAGVADTQYFGPGTRLTVL.

In this sample, this clonotype turned up a few times. The J gene is TRBJ2-7, the V gene TRBV20-1; 11 positions agree with TRBD1. The V gene end was trimmed by 3 bases and the J gene end by 4 bases; junction bases not matched to a gene: 5. The germline gives CDR1 DFQATT, CDR2 SNEGSKA (reference sequence). The CDR3 covers 14 residues. The CDR3 nucleotides read TGCAGTGCTAGCTCCGGGACAGGGGGATACGAGCAGTACTTC. Amino acids: CSASSGTGGYEQYF.

The chain joins TRBV3-1 to TRBJ2-7, with D perhaps assigned TRBD1 or TRBD2 (6 bases each). This CDR3 contains 16 residues. CDR1 is LGHDT and CDR2 is YNNKEL in the germline V gene (reference sequence). V dropped 0 bases and J dropped 7 bases, with 19 bases sitting between them. CDR3 DNA sequence: TGTGCCAGCAGCCAAGATATGGGGGGCCTCTCTAAGGAGCAGTACTTC. Its protein product is CASSQDMGGLSKEQYF.

This clonotype turned up a few times. This chain's CDR3 is CSAVSGRISYNEQFF. DNA of the CDR3: TGCAGTGCTGTATCAGGCCGAATCTCCTACAATGAGCAGTTCTTC. This chain uses TRBV20-1 with TRBJ2-1; unclear D gene. The germline CDR1 and CDR2 sequences are DFQATT and SNEGSKA (reference sequence). The CDR3 loop spans 15 amino acids. V lost 5 bases to trimming and J lost 0 bases, with 14 bases between them.

This clonotype was counted a few times. CDR3 protein: CASSWVSSYEQYF. CDR3 nucleotides: TGTGCCAGCAGTTGGGTTAGCTCCTACGAGCAGTACTTC. J is TRBJ2-7 and V is TRBV12-3 or TRBV12-4; no firm D call. The CDR3 is 13 residues long. V was pared by 4 bases and J by 0 bases, with 7 bases between.

This chain uses TRBV12-3 or TRBV12-4 with TRBJ1-2; perhaps TRBD1 as D (6 bases). This CDR3 comprises 14 residues. The V end was cut by 10 bases, the J end by 2 bases, with 17 bases between. CDR3 loop: CATGARGGNYGYTF. The CDR3, as DNA: TGTGCCACCGGCGCCAGGGGAGGGAACTATGGCTACACCTTC.

The V gene is TRBV7-9, the J gene TRBJ2-5, with D perhaps TRBD2 (6 bases). The ends were cut back, 5 bases at V and 2 bases at J, with 12 bases in the middle. CDR3 length equals 14 residues. CDR1 SEHNR and CDR2 FQNEAQ come from the germline V gene (reference sequence). DNA for the CDR3: TGTGCCAGCAGCCGGGACTGGATACAAGAGACCCAGTACTTC. Encoded protein: CASSRDWIQETQYF.

This clonotype was detected many times. The chain recombines TRBV5-1 with TRBJ1-5, with a tentative D call TRBD1 (6 bases). This CDR3 comprises 15 residues. The V end lost 4 bases, the J end lost 4 bases, and 15 bases lay between the germline ends. Looked up from germline, CDR1 is SGHRS and CDR2 is YFSETQ. The CDR3 loop is CASSPTGTLNQPQHF. The DNA of the CDR3 is TGCGCCAGCAGCCCTACCGGGACACTGAATCAGCCCCAGCATTTT.

The sample holds a few counts of this clonotype. The genes are TRBV7-3 and TRBJ2-1; 7 nucleotides match TRBD1. The germline CDR1 and CDR2 sequences are SGHTA and FQGTGA. V lost 8 bases, J lost 7 bases, and 2 bases stayed unmatched. The CDR3 has 11 amino acids. The CDR3 here is CASGTENEQFF. The CDR3 bases are TGTGCCAGCGGGACAGAGAATGAGCAGTTCTTC. The whole variable domain, remainder taken from reference TRBV7-3 and TRBJ2-1, is GAGVSQTPSNKVTEKGKYVELRCDPISGHTALYWYRQSLGQGPEFLIYFQGTGAADDSGLPNDRFFAVRPEGSVSTLKIQRTERGDSAVYLCASGTENEQFFGPGTRLTVL.

The CDR3 nucleotides are TGTGCCAGCACCCCAGGGGTCACCACAGATACGCAGTATTTT. This sequence encodes CASTPGVTTDTQYF. V and J are TRBV28 and TRBJ2-3; possible D gene TRBD1, 6 bases. Trimming shortened V by 7 bases and J by 2 bases, and 13 bases separated the two germline ends. Germline loops: CDR1 MDHEN, CDR2 SYDVKM. CDR3 size: 14 residues.

The chain uses TRBV30 and TRBJ2-5; 12 bases match TRBD2. CDR3 length: 13 amino acids. CDR1 GTSNPN and CDR2 SVGIG come from the germline V gene (reference sequence). Unmatched junction bases numbered 2, after V lost 4 bases and J lost 5 bases. The CDR3 loop reads CAWTSGRDETQYF. CDR3 in DNA: TGTGCCTGGACTAGCGGGAGGGATGAGACCCAGTACTTC.

CDR3 amino acids: CASSLSGWGQGDQPQHF. The CDR3 DNA sequence: TGTGCCAGCAGTTTATCAGGTTGGGGGCAAGGAGATCAGCCCCAGCATTTT. V is TRBV27 and J is TRBJ1-5; perhaps TRBD1 as D (6 bases). The CDR3 runs 17 residues. Germline lookup yields CDR1 MNHEY and CDR2 SMNVEV (reference sequence). The V and J ends lost 0 bases and 5 bases respectively, with 17 bases between them.